Described below is a single TCR beta chain sequence and its context. Authors' data handling: Amplified reference gene primers provided the basis for estimating nucleated cell counts. Only in-frame clones appear in the TCRdb table, and some are missing; sequencing was by immunoSEQ multiplex PCR. The DNA gave D and trimming, while V, J and clone size come from that table. Seen here are tens of thousands of clones, 84% observed once, and the top ten hold roughly 18%. From germline, CDR1 is MDHEN and CDR2 SYDVKM. The V and J ends lost 3 bases and 6 bases respectively, with 8 bases between them. The CDR3 is 13 amino acids. This sample is part of a study of blood T cell repertoires in COVID-19. About the research overall: COVID-19 samples from acute and convalescent phases originated in the United States, Italy and Spain. Sources were T cells, B-cell-depleted T cells, or PBMCs; the material itself was cDNA or gDNA.

The sequenced material came from peripheral blood. This TCR was recovered from a man in his sixties or seventies with active COVID-19. This chain connects TRBV28 to TRBJ2-2; D is uncertain. Here the CDR3 reads CASSFRSSGELFF. The CDR3 DNA follows: TGTGCCAGCAGTTTTCGGTCTTCCGGGGAGCTGTTTTTT. The whole variable domain, filled in from reference TRBV28 and TRBJ2-2, reads DVKVTQSSRYLVKRTGEKVFLECVQDMDHENMFWYRQDPGLGLRLIYFSYDVKMKEKGDIPEGYSVSREKKERFSLILESASTNQTSMYLCASSFRSSGELFFGEGSRLTVL.